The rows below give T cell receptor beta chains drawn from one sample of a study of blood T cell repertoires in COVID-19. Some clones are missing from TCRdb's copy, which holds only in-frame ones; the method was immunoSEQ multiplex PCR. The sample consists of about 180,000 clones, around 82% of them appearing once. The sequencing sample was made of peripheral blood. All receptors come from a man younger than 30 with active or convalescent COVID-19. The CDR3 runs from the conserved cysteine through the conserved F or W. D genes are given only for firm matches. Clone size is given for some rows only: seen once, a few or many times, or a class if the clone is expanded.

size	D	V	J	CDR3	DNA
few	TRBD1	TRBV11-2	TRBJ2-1	CASSVGQGASEQFF	TGTGCCAGCAGCGTGGGACAGGGGGCTAGTGAGCAGTTCTTC
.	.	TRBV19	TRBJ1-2	CASSPGQNNYGYTF	TGTGCCAGTAGTCCAGGACAGAATAACTATGGCTACACCTTC
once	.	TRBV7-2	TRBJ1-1	CASSLAGRGTEAFF	TGTGCCAGCAGCTTAGCAGGCAGGGGCACTGAAGCTTTCTTT
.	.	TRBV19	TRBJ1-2	CASSISSGARGYTF	TGTGCCAGTAGTATCTCATCTGGGGCTCGGGGCTACACCTTC
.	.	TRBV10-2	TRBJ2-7	CASSELLVRSEQYF	TGCGCCAGCAGTGAGTTGTTAGTGAGGAGCGAGCAGTACTTC
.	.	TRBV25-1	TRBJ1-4	CASSELGREEKLFF	TGTGCCAGCAGTGAATTGGGCAGAGAGGAAAAACTGTTTTTT
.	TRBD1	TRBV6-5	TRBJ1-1	CASSYLTGVTEAFF	TGTGCCAGCAGTTATCTGACAGGGGTTACTGAAGCTTTCTTT
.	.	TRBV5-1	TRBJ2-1	CASSSPRYEQFF	TGCGCCAGCAGCTCGCCTCGGTATGAGCAGTTCTTC
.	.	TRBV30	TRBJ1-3	CAWSLSRSGNTIYF	TGTGCCTGGAGCTTGTCGCGCTCTGGAAACACCATATATTTT
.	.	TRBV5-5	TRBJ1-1	CASSPTSGFGNTEAFF	TGTGCCAGCAGCCCCACCTCAGGGTTTGGGAACACTGAAGCTTTCTTT
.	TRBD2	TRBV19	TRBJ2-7	CASSVSGGSYEQYF	TGTGCCAGTAGTGTGTCGGGGGGGTCCTACGAGCAGTACTTC
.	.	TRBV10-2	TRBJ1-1	CASSEFRPMNTEAFF	TGCGCCAGCAGTGAGTTCAGGCCCATGAACACTGAAGCTTTCTTT
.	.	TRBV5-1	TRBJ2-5	CASSPPGLRGETQYF	TGCGCCAGCAGCCCCCCCGGACTCCGGGGGGAGACCCAGTACTTC
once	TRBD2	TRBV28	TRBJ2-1	CASRTRLAADNEQFF	TGTGCCAGCAGGACAAGACTAGCGGCAGACAATGAGCAGTTCTTC
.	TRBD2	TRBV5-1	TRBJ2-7	CASRLAGSSYEQYF	TGCGCCAGCAGATTAGCGGGAAGCTCCTACGAGCAGTACTTC
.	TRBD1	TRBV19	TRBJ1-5	CASSIASDRDAGNQPQHF	TGTGCCAGTAGTATAGCTTCGGACAGGGACGCTGGCAATCAGCCCCAGCATTTT
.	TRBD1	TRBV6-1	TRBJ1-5	CASSGGQGFYSNQPQHF	TGTGCCAGCAGTGGGGGACAGGGTTTCTATAGCAATCAGCCCCAGCATTTT
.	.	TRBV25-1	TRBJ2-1	CASSEQGFPGNEQFF	TGTGCCAGCAGTGAACAGGGCTTTCCTGGAAATGAGCAGTTCTTC
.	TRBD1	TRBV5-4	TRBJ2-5	CASSWGSGGARETQYF	TGTGCCAGCAGCTGGGGGTCAGGGGGCGCGAGGGAGACCCAGTACTTC
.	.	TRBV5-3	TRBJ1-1	CARSQYNSGCIHNTEAFF	TGTGCCAGAAGCCAATACAACTCGGGGTGTATCCACAACACTGAAGCTTTCTTT
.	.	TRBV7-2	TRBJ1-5	CASSFLGEINQPQHF	TGTGCCAGCAGCTTCCTGGGAGAGATTAATCAGCCCCAGCATTTT
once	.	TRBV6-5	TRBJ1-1	CASSYSRVMNTEAFF	TGTGCCAGCAGTTACTCTCGGGTCATGAACACTGAAGCTTTCTTT
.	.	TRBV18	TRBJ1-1	CASSLGQTFSVGEAFF	TGTGCCAGCTCACTCGGACAGACCTTCAGTGTAGGTGAAGCTTTCTTT
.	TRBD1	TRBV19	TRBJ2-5	CASTPGTGIGYQETQYF	TGTGCCAGTACCCCAGGGACAGGGATCGGGTACCAAGAGACCCAGTACTTC
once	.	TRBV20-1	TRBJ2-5	CSASHTVQETQYF	TGCAGTGCTAGTCACACCGTCCAAGAGACCCAGTACTTC
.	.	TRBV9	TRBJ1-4	CASSPRGGANEKLFF	TGTGCCAGCAGCCCGAGGGGAGGAGCTAATGAAAAACTGTTTTTT
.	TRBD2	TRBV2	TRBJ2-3	CASSERGDYTDTQYF	TGTGCCAGCAGTGAACGGGGGGACTACACAGATACGCAGTATTTT
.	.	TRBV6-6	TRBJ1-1	CASSSTMEGNTEAFF	TGTGCCAGCAGTTCGACGATGGAGGGGAACACTGAAGCTTTCTTT
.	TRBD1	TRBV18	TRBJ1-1	CASSGQGNTEAFF	TGTGCCAGCTCCGGACAGGGTAACACTGAAGCTTTCTTT
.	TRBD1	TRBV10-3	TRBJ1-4	CAISEGGGANEKLFF	TGTGCCATCAGTGAAGGAGGGGGCGCTAATGAAAAACTGTTTTTT
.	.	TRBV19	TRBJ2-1	CASSIRLLARNEQFF	TGTGCCAGTAGTATTCGACTACTTGCCCGGAATGAGCAGTTCTTC
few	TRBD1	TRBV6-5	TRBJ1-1	CASKRTGVNTEAFF	TGTGCCAGCAAAAGGACAGGGGTGAACACTGAAGCTTTCTTT
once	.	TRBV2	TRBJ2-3	CASRPGLSTDTQYF	TGTGCCAGCAGACCCGGACTGAGCACAGATACGCAGTATTTT
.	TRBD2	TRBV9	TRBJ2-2	CASSVGTSGRTNTGELFF	TGTGCCAGCAGCGTAGGGACTAGCGGGAGGACGAACACCGGGGAGCTGTTTTTT
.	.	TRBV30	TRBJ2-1	CAWCLSSYNEQFF	TGTGCCTGGTGTTTGAGCTCCTACAATGAGCAGTTCTTC
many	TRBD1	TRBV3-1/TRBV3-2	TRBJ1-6	CASSQAFRQGAGSPLHF	TGTGCCAGCAGCCAAGCTTTCCGACAGGGGGCAGGTTCACCCCTCCACTTT
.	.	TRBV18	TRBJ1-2	CASSPPGDTGGYTF	TGTGCCAGCTCACCACCGGGGGATACAGGGGGCTACACCTTC
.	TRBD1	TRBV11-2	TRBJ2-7	CASSIGQGAYYEQYF	TGTGCCAGCAGCATAGGACAGGGGGCTTACTACGAGCAGTACTTC
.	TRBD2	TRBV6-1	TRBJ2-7	CASSEAGGGTTFREQYF	TGTGCCAGCAGTGAAGCCGGCGGAGGGACTACCTTCAGGGAGCAGTACTTC
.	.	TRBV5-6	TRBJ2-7	CASSLDRDGEQYF	TGTGCCAGCAGCTTGGACAGGGATGGCGAGCAGTACTTC
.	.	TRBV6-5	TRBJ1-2	CASSSGYGYTF	TGTGCCAGCAGTTCAGGGTATGGCTACACCTTC
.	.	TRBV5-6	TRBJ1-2	CASSLYPTRDGYTF	TGTGCCAGCAGCTTGTACCCCACCAGGGATGGCTACACCTTC
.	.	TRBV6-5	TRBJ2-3	CASSYWPISTDTQYF	TGTGCCAGCAGTTACTGGCCGATAAGCACAGATACGCAGTATTTT
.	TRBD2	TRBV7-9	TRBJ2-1	CASSLGRTSVDNEQFF	TGTGCCAGCAGCTTAGGTCGGACTAGCGTAGACAATGAGCAGTTCTTC
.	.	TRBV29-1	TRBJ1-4	CSVGEGGNEKLFF	TGCAGCGTTGGAGAAGGGGGAAATGAAAAACTGTTTTTT
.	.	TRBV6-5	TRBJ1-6	CASSYSFEGRDSPLHF	TGTGCCAGCAGTTACTCGTTCGAGGGTCGTGATTCACCCCTCCACTTT
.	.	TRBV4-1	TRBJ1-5	CASSQVSGDYSNQPQHF	TGCGCCAGCAGCCAAGTCTCAGGGGACTATAGCAATCAGCCCCAGCATTTT
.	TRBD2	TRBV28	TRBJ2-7	CASSDTPGGEREQYF	TGTGCCAGCAGTGATACCCCCGGGGGGGAAAGGGAGCAGTACTTC
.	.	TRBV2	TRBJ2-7	CASTSGTPLYEQYF	TGTGCCAGCACCTCCGGGACACCGCTCTACGAGCAGTACTTC
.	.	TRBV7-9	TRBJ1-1	CASSLASMNTEAFF	TGTGCCAGCAGCTTAGCCAGTATGAACACTGAAGCTTTCTTT
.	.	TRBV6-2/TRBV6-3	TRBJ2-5	CASSYQSLTQYF	TGTGCCAGCAGTTATCAGTCTCTGACCCAGTACTTC
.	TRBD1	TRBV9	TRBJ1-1	CASSADRGRNTEAFF	TGTGCCAGCAGCGCTGACAGGGGGAGGAACACTGAAGCTTTCTTT
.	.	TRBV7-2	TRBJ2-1	CASSSGQSYNEQFF	TGTGCCAGCAGCTCTGGACAGAGTTACAATGAGCAGTTCTTC
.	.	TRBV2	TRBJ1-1	CASRSLTRNTEAFF	TGTGCCAGCAGGTCCCTTACAAGGAACACTGAAGCTTTCTTT
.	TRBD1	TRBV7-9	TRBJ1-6	CASSKGGGADNSPLHF	TGTGCCAGCAGCAAAGGAGGGGGCGCGGATAATTCACCCCTCCACTTT